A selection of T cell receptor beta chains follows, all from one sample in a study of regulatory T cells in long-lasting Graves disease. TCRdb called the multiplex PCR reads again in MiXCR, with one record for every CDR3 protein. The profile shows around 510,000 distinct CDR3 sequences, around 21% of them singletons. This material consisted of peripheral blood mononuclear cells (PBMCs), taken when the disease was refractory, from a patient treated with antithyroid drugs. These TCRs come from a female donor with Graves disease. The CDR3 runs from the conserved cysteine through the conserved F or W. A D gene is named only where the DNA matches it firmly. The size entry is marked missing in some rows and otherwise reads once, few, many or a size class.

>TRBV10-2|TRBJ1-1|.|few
CASSEGGPPLNTEAFF
TGCGCCAGCAGTGAGGGGGGTCCACCCTTGAACACTGAAGCTTTCTTT
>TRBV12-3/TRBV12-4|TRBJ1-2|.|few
CASSLTTGTHYGYTF
TGTGCCAGCAGTTTAACGACGGGAACACACTATGGCTACACCTTC
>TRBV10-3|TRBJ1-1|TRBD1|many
CAISEQTGVVEAFF
TGTGCCATCAGTGAGCAGACAGGGGTGGTTGAAGCTTTCTTT
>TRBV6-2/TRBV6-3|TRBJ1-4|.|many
CASRAASVATNEKLFF
TGTGCCAGCAGGGCAGCTTCAGTTGCAACTAATGAAAAACTGTTTTTT
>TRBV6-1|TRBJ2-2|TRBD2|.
CASSLGLAVRNTGELFF
TGTGCCAGCAGCTTAGGACTAGCGGTTAGAAACACCGGGGAGCTGTTTTTT
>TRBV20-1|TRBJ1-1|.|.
CSGTLSNTEAFF
TGCAGCGGGACGCTCAGTAACACTGAAGCTTTCTTT
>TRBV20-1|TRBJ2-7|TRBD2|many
CSATISGTTYEQYF
TGCAGTGCAACAATTAGCGGGACCACCTACGAGCAGTACTTC
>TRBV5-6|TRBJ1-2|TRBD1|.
CASSLLRQGVFGYTF
TGTGCCAGCAGCTTGCTTAGACAGGGGGTATTTGGCTACACCTTC
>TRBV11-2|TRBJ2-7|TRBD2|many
CASRGRAGHEQYF
TGTGCCAGCAGAGGTCGAGCGGGACACGAGCAGTACTTC
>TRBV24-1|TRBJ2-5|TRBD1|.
CATSDKNTGEETQYF
TGTGCCACCAGTGACAAGAACACAGGGGAAGAGACCCAGTACTTC
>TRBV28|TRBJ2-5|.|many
CATFSPQDVRETQYF
TGTGCCACATTCTCCCCTCAGGACGTGCGAGAGACCCAGTACTTC
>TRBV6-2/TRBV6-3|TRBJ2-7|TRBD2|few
CASSYTGTSARSYEQYF
TGTGCCAGCAGTTACACCGGGACTAGCGCCCGATCCTACGAGCAGTACTTC
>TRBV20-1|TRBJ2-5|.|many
CSARVTTAQETQYF
TGCAGTGCTAGAGTGACGACAGCCCAAGAGACCCAGTACTTC